The text below deals with one T cell receptor beta chain. This clonotype appeared a few times. Its target antigen remains unknown. The sample holds no much larger clone one base away, and base qualities are not on file. Stable hyperthyroidism was defined as no progression to ophthalmopathy within 18 months of follow-up. Hyperthyroidism patients were newly diagnosed, were aged 18 to 65 years, and had a disease duration under 2 months. Anyone with other autoimmune diseases, uncontrolled infections, pregnancy or lactation was excluded from the study. Diagnosis relied on clinical symptoms, serum thyroxine, TRAb, thyroid ultrasound and orbital computed tomography. PBMCs were isolated from 10 ml of fresh peripheral blood by Ficoll-Paque density gradient centrifugation. Trizol reagent was used to extract the total RNA, and its quality was then checked on an Agilent 2100 Bioanalyzer. This entry is derived from a study of Graves' ophthalmopathy and Graves' hyperthyroidism listed by TCRdb under 2018. Context from the whole study: Peripheral blood was collected at initial diagnosis, before any treatment. In total, approximately 130 blood samples were TCR-sequenced: some 40 ophthalmopathy, some 75 hyperthyroidism and roughly 17 hyperthyroidism-to-ophthalmopathy patients. A discovery set of about 99 patients (roughly 41 ophthalmopathy, about 59 stable hyperthyroidism) was enrolled to explore V-J signatures distinguishing ophthalmopathy from hyperthyroidism. The study used TCR beta repertoire signatures to distinguish Graves' ophthalmopathy from Graves' hyperthyroidism and to predict progression to ophthalmopathy. The 90 or so discovery patients were randomly split 7:3 into training and test sets. Once sampling was done, hyperthyroidism patients were given methimazole at a starting dose of 30 mg daily, while ophthalmopathy patients were given high-dose intravenous methylprednisolone. In over 5 hyperthyroidism patients, the T-cell repertoire of thyroid tissue was compared with the T-cell repertoire of blood. The independent validation cohort included 18 to 20 hyperthyroidism patients plus 17 patients who later progressed from hyperthyroidism to ophthalmopathy.

V lost 4 bases and J lost 6 bases; the stretch between them is 12 bases long. Including the terminal cysteine and phenylalanine, the CDR3 comprises 13 residues. Of the read, only the CDR3 DNA is kept; its 39 bases are in frame from base 1. Based on the germline V gene, the CDR1 and CDR2 sequences are MNHNS and SASEGT. For repertoire sequencing, TCR beta CDR3 regions were amplified from RNA transcripts. The first round of RT-PCR was done with HTBI primers and the Qiagen OneStep RT-PCR kit, and was followed by a second round of multiplex PCR, then size selection and purification. Libraries were sequenced on an Illumina HiSeq2000 using paired-end 100 bp reads. The original methods were these. Reads were processed with SOAPnuke, discarding reads with adapters, uncalled bases, mean Phred below 15, or no exact constant-primer or identifier match. High-quality paired reads were merged with COPE v1.2.5. Each unique nucleotide sequence was treated as a clonotype, and MiTCR v1.1 was used to align the clonotypes to the IMGT TRB V, D and J references. The analysis was limited to V-J combinations with a frequency above 0.0001, which together covered approximately 99% of the repertoires. A TCR clonal expansion and chaos score per V-J combination was defined as the ratio of F50 clonal expansion to chaos observed in the TCRdist matrix. Welch's t-statistics and random forest were used to narrow the features down to around twelve V-J combinations, which were then fed into a naive Bayes classifier. The Morisita-Horn index was used to measure how similar the thyroid and blood repertoires were. TCRdb's own reprocessing of the public reads used fastp at Q25 and MiXCR and kept productive beta chains. CDR3 protein sequences are deduplicated, and each keeps its most common genes and DNA. The V and J calls come from TCRdb's annotation, not from the publication. The sample records a few hundred thousand distinct CDR3 sequences, roughly 21% of which are singletons. The ten largest clones represent 3% of the sample.

Study-wide findings and limitations: Most expanded thyroid clonotypes with frequency above 0.001 were also detected in blood, suggesting blood repertoires may reflect the thyroid immune response. Sample size was not statistically predetermined, and group allocation was not concealed from the investigators. In cross-validation, the 13-signature model distinguished ophthalmopathy from stable hyperthyroidism with 85% to 90% sensitivity and about 84% specificity, and in the test set the corresponding values were approximately 80% and 68%. In validation, the model predicted ophthalmopathy progression with more than 55% sensitivity and less than 80% specificity; about a dozen predicted patients were CT-confirmed with GO in a median of approximately six months.

The sample taken for sequencing was peripheral blood. Recombination linked TRBV6-1 to TRBJ1-2, with no confidently assigned D gene. This receptor was taken from a woman aged 18-30 years with stable Graves' hyperthyroidism. Donor details come from another sample of the same person, matched by shared clones. The CDR3 corresponds to CASSGATGDGYTF. The sequenced DNA: TGTGCCAGCAGTGGCGCTACCGGGGATGGCTACACCTTC.